Listed here are 28 T cell receptor beta chains from one sample, sequenced in a study of blood T cells in healthy people across ages. Using a J-beta primer mix together with a sample-barcoded 5' primer, a second PCR was run for about 6 to 12 cycles. TCRdb called the 5' RACE reads again in MiXCR, with one record for every CDR3 protein. The sample carries under 2,000,000 distinct CDR3 sequences, about 50% recorded once. Source material: blood. These receptors were collected from a woman in her thirties or forties in good health.

For the CDR3, the DNA is TGTGCCAGCAGACCTAGGGGGGCGAACCATGGCTACACCTTC. Translation: CASRPRGANHGYTF. The V call is TRBV6-5, the J call TRBJ1-2; a weak D match, TRBD1 (6 bases). Germline CDR1 and CDR2: MNHEY and SVGAGI. There are 14 residues in the CDR3. V was clipped by 6 bases and J by 6 bases, with 17 bases between them.

Points on this clonotype: This may come from a read error, since a much larger clone is one base off. The V call is TRBV4-3, the J call TRBJ2-7, with TRBD1 as a possible D gene (6 bases). Germline CDR1 is LGHNA and CDR2 is YSLEER. The V end lost 0 bases, the J end lost 5 bases, and 14 bases lay between the germline ends. There are 15 residues in the CDR3. The chain's CDR3 is CASSQERGRADEQYF. The CDR3 DNA is TGCGCCAGCAGCCAAGAGAGGGGGAGAGCGGACGAGCAGTACTTC.

This clonotype was seen a few times. This chain joins TRBV5-1 and TRBJ2-5; 8 bases match TRBD1. CDR1 is SGHRS, CDR2 YFSETQ, per germline. V shed 0 bases, J shed 3 bases, and the junction held 4 bases outside the gene matches. The CDR3 has 15 residues. As DNA, the CDR3 is TGCGCCAGCAGCTTGGTTCCGGGACAGGAAGAGACCCAGTACTTC. Its translation is CASSLVPGQEETQYF. Combining the CDR3 with reference TRBV5-1 and TRBJ2-5 gives the whole variable domain KAGVTQTPRYLIKTRGQQVTLSCSPISGHRSVSWYQQTPGQGLQFLFEYFSETQRNKGNFPGRFSGRQFSNSRSEMNVSTLELGDSALYLCASSLVPGQEETQYFGPGTRLLVL.

The chain uses TRBV5-5 and TRBJ2-1; D tentatively reads TRBD1 or TRBD2 (6 bases each). The V and J ends lost 5 bases and 4 bases respectively, with 22 bases between them. This CDR3 region has 17 residues. Per germline, CDR1 SGHKS and CDR2 YYEKEE (reference sequence). The CDR3 region has the DNA TGTGCCAGCAGTCTGGAGTTGGGGGGCGGGAAATACAATGAGCAGTTCTTC. Translated, it gives CASSLELGGGKYNEQFF.

The chain uses TRBV5-6 and TRBJ2-7, with 7 bases matching TRBD1. Germline values: CDR1 SGHDT, CDR2 YYEEEE. V gave up 4 bases and J gave up 4 bases; unmatched junction bases: 14. The CDR3 length is 16 residues. Here the CDR3 reads CASSQGMVGQEYEQYF. CDR3 nucleotide sequence: TGTGCCAGCAGCCAGGGGATGGTCGGACAGGAATACGAGCAGTACTTC.

This clonotype was picked up a small number of times. This chain connects TRBV6-5 to TRBJ2-1, with 7 bases that match TRBD1. Unmatched junction bases numbered 11, after V lost 6 bases and J lost 15 bases. Per the germline V gene, CDR1 is MNHEY and CDR2 is SVGAGI. CDR3 length: 12 amino acids. In DNA, the CDR3 is TGTGCCAGCAGGGAAAATCTAGGGGGCATGTTCTTC. Amino acid sequence: CASRENLGGMFF.

The rearrangement uses TRBV4-1 and TRBJ2-3, with D perhaps TRBD2 (5 bases). Germline V lookup: CDR1 MGHRA, CDR2 YSYEKL. This CDR3 has 18 amino acids. Trimming removed 1 base from V and 1 base from J, with 18 bases in between. The CDR3 DNA follows: TGCGCCAGCAGCCAAGTGGAGCGGTGGGAAGTTGGCACAGATACGCAGTATTTT. Protein sequence: CASSQVERWEVGTDTQYF.

V and J are TRBV12-3 or TRBV12-4 and TRBJ2-3; D call uncertain. The ends were cut back, 3 bases at V and 5 bases at J, with 3 bases in the middle. The CDR3 spans 11 residues. The CDR3 DNA sequence: TGTGCCAGCAGTTTCCAAGATACGCAGTATTTT. Translating gives CASSFQDTQYF.

CDR3 sequence (DNA): TGCAGTGAGAGGGACAGTAGCACAGATACGCAGTATTTT. As protein: CSERDSSTDTQYF. This chain joins TRBV20-1 and TRBJ2-3, with 7 bases matching TRBD1. This CDR3 is 13 amino acids long. Germline values: CDR1 DFQATT, CDR2 SNEGSKA (reference sequence). With V trimmed by 7 bases and J by 0 bases, 4 bases remained unmatched.

This clonotype was seen a few times. The CDR3 DNA follows: TGTGCCAGCAGCCTCTCCGAGTTAAGCTCTGGGGCCAACGTCCTGACTTTC. It specifies CASSLSELSSGANVLTF. This sequence joins TRBV3-1 and TRBJ2-6; D call uncertain. This CDR3 has 17 residues. Germline CDR1 LGHDT, CDR2 YNNKEL (reference sequence). The V gene lost 4 bases and the J gene lost 0 bases, with 13 bases spanning the gap.

The CDR3: CASSYSGVREKLFF. CDR3 nucleotide sequence: TGTGCCAGCAGTTACTCGGGGGTTCGGGAAAAACTGTTTTTT. V is TRBV6-5 and J is TRBJ1-4; perhaps TRBD1 as D (5 bases). CDR1 and CDR2 (germline): MNHEY, SVGAGI. This CDR3 contains 14 residues. V shed 0 bases and J shed 8 bases, with 10 bases lying between them.

The rearrangement uses TRBV10-3 and TRBJ2-2, with TRBD1 identical over 7 bases. The CDR3 totals 15 residues. V dropped 2 bases and J dropped 4; count of bases not matched to a gene: 4. Per germline, CDR1 ENHRY and CDR2 SYGVKD. CDR3 nucleotides: TGTGCCATCAGTGAGGGACAGGCAAGCACCGGGGAGCTGTTTTTT. Its translation is CAISEGQASTGELFF.

The CDR3 here is CASIGRDRGVNEQYF. The CDR3 DNA follows: TGTGCCAGCATCGGGCGGGACAGGGGGGTGAACGAGCAGTACTTC. The chain uses TRBV28 and TRBJ2-7; 11 positions match TRBD1. In germline, CDR1 is MDHEN, CDR2 SYDVKM. The CDR3 loop spans 15 amino acids. The ends lost 7 bases at V and 5 bases at J; junction bases unmatched: 10.

CDR3 nucleotide sequence: TGCGCCAGCAGCTTGTGGGCAGTGAACACTGAAGCTTTCTTT. Translating gives CASSLWAVNTEAFF. The rearrangement links TRBV5-1 to TRBJ1-1, with D unresolved. The germline gives CDR1 SGHRS, CDR2 YFSETQ. This CDR3 is 14 amino acids long. The germline V and J ends were trimmed by 1 base and 0 bases, with 7 bases remaining between them.

V gene TRBV7-2 combines with J gene TRBJ2-5; D uncertain. Germline V CDR1 and CDR2: SGHTA, FQGNSA. The V end lost 0 bases, the J end lost 5 bases, and 13 bases lay between the germline ends. This CDR3 region has 15 residues. This CDR3 reads CASSLAGPHGETQYF. CDR3 DNA: TGTGCCAGCAGCTTAGCCGGGCCCCACGGGGAGACCCAGTACTTC.

This clonotype has just a few counts. The rearrangement uses TRBV5-1 and TRBJ2-6; 9 nucleotides agree with TRBD1. J lost 1 base, V lost 6 bases, and 8 bases had no gene match. There are 17 residues in the CDR3. Looked up from germline, CDR1 is SGHRS and CDR2 is YFSETQ. CDR3 amino acids: CASTGDRESSGANVLTF. The CDR3 DNA follows: TGCGCCAGCACCGGGGACAGGGAAAGTTCTGGGGCCAACGTCCTGACTTTC. Supplemented by reference TRBV5-1 and TRBJ2-6, the full variable domain reads KAGVTQTPRYLIKTRGQQVTLSCSPISGHRSVSWYQQTPGQGLQFLFEYFSETQRNKGNFPGRFSGRQFSNSRSEMNVSTLELGDSALYLCASTGDRESSGANVLTFGAGSRLTVL.

The rearrangement uses TRBV7-2 and TRBJ2-5; possible D gene TRBD1, 6 bases. Germline V gene lookup returns CDR1 SGHTA and CDR2 FQGNSA. V was cut by 1 base and J by 5 bases, with 20 bases left in between. The CDR3 is 17 residues long. Here the CDR3 reads CASSLGTGTRNRETQYF. CDR3 bases: TGTGCCAGCAGCTTAGGCACCGGGACAAGGAATCGTGAGACCCAGTACTTC.

The chain employs TRBV2 and TRBJ2-5; weak D call: TRBD1 (5 bases). In germline, CDR1 is SNHLY, CDR2 FYNNEI. V was trimmed by 8 bases and J by 11 bases, leaving 15 bases between them. The length of the CDR3 is 11 residues. CDR3: CASGAPGEQYF. The DNA of the CDR3 is TGTGCCAGCGGGGCTCCTGGAGAGCAGTACTTC.

The rearrangement uses TRBV9 and TRBJ2-7; the D call may be TRBD1 or TRBD2 (5 bases each). The J call may be in error: the DNA end matches TRBJ2-5 better. This CDR3 has 12 amino acids. Germline CDR1 and CDR2: SGDLS and YYNGEE. CDR3 loop: CASSAWGETQYF. The DNA of the CDR3 is TGTGCCAGCAGCGCGTGGGGGGAGACCCAGTACTTC.

This chain links TRBV20-1 with TRBJ2-7; weak D call: TRBD2 (7 bases). The V and J ends lost 0 bases and 5 bases respectively, with 26 bases between them. Germline CDR1 and CDR2: DFQATT and SNEGSKA (reference sequence). The CDR3 extends over 18 amino acids. This CDR3 reads CSAREYRLGGAKADEQYF. DNA for the CDR3: TGCAGTGCTAGAGAATACCGACTGGGGGGGGCGAAAGCGGACGAGCAGTACTTC.

This sequence joins TRBV7-2 and TRBJ2-1; tentatively, D is TRBD1 or TRBD2 (5 bases each). Germline CDR1 and CDR2: SGHTA and FQGNSA. V was cut by 3 bases and J by 0 bases, with 21 bases left in between. The CDR3 contains 19 residues. The CDR3 loop is CASSFPTGASQSSYNEQFF. As DNA, the CDR3 is TGTGCCAGCAGCTTCCCTACAGGAGCTAGCCAGAGCTCCTACAATGAGCAGTTCTTC.

V gene TRBV20-1 combines with J gene TRBJ1-5; 8 positions agree with TRBD1. Germline V gene sequence: CDR1 DFQATT, CDR2 SNEGSKA (reference sequence). V shed 6 bases, J shed 5 bases, and the junction held 3 bases outside the gene matches. The CDR3 contains 12 residues. CDR3 sequence: CSATDRDQPQHF. DNA for the CDR3: TGCAGTGCCACGGACAGGGATCAGCCCCAGCATTTT.

The genes are TRBV29-1 and TRBJ2-4; D is possibly TRBD2 (5 bases). This CDR3 region has 16 residues. V lost 7 bases and J lost 0, with 19 bases in between. The germline V gene encodes CDR1 SQVTM and CDR2 ANQGSEA. CDR3 loop: CSAYGLDGLAKNIQYF. DNA for the CDR3: TGCAGCGCTTACGGGTTAGACGGACTAGCCAAAAACATTCAGTACTTC.

The chain employs TRBV25-1 and TRBJ2-1, with D possibly TRBD2 on 7 matching bases. V lost 3 bases, J lost 8 bases, and 14 bases lay in between. This CDR3 is built from 14 residues. CDR1 is MGHDK and CDR2 is SYGVNS in the germline V gene. CDR3 protein: CASSDLRGGDEQFF. The CDR3 nucleotides read TGTGCCAGCAGTGATCTAAGGGGGGGCGATGAGCAGTTCTTC. Drawing the rest from reference TRBV25-1 and TRBJ2-1, the complete variable domain is EADIYQTPRYLVIGTGKKITLECSQTMGHDKMYWYQQDPGMELHLIHYSYGVNSTEKGDLSSESTVSRIRTEHFPLTLESARPSHTSQYLCASSDLRGGDEQFFGPGTRLTVL.

J is TRBJ2-3 and V is TRBV7-8, with D possibly called TRBD1 or TRBD2 (5 bases each). V was shortened by 3 bases and J by 2 bases, with 9 bases between the two germline ends. The CDR3 length is 14 residues. Germline V gives CDR1 SGHVS, CDR2 FQNEAQ. CDR3 sequence (DNA): TGTGCCAGCAGCTTGTGGGGGTTCACAGATACGCAGTATTTT. Its protein is CASSLWGFTDTQYF. The full variable domain, rest sourced from reference TRBV7-8 and TRBJ2-3, is GAGVSQSPRYKVAKRGQDVALRCDPISGHVSLFWYQQALGQGPEFLTYFQNEAQLDKSGLPSDRFFAERPEGSVSTLKIQRTQQEDSAVYLCASSLWGFTDTQYFGPGTRLTVL.

This chain joins TRBV20-1 and TRBJ2-5; TRBD2 agrees at 11 bases. V was clipped by 4 bases and J by 5 bases; unmatched bases: 6. Germline CDR1 and CDR2: DFQATT and SNEGSKA (reference sequence). The CDR3 runs 14 residues. The CDR3 bases are TGCAGTGCTAAGGGACTAGCGGCACGGGAGACCCAGTACTTC. This translates into CSAKGLAARETQYF.

The chain employs TRBV20-1 and TRBJ2-2, with D perhaps matching TRBD1 (5 bases). This CDR3 contains 15 residues. Germline V gene lookup returns CDR1 DFQATT and CDR2 SNEGSKA (reference sequence). V was cut by 7 bases and J by 6 bases, with 21 bases left in between. Here the CDR3 reads CSVLSPKGRAGELFF. The CDR3 nucleotides are TGCAGTGTTCTTAGCCCGAAGGGGCGAGCCGGGGAGCTGTTTTTT.

The V gene is TRBV7-9, the J gene TRBJ2-5; perhaps TRBD1 as D (6 bases). This CDR3 has 16 amino acids. CDR1 and CDR2 (germline): SEHNR, FQNEAQ (reference sequence). Trimming took 1 base from V and 5 from J, leaving 17 bases between them. The CDR3 DNA sequence: TGTGCCAGCAGCTTAGAAGGCGGCAGGGGTCGGGAGACCCAGTACTTC. Its protein is CASSLEGGRGRETQYF.